This record looks at one T cell receptor (beta chain) sequence and its context. Germline values: CDR1 SQVTM, CDR2 ANQGSEA. V lost 3 bases and J lost 0, with 8 bases in between. The CDR3 totals 14 residues. From blood CD8+ and CD4+ T cells, TCR beta sequences were generated. Roughly 0.45 to 1 ug RNA was reverse transcribed with random hexamers. TCRdb re-called the immunoSEQ multiplex PCR reads with MiXCR, one entry per CDR3 protein. The data show 210,000 or so distinct CDR3 sequences, 80% to 95% seen once. The data are from a study of CD8 T cells in Susac syndrome. This chain connects TRBV29-1 to TRBJ2-2, with D perhaps matching TRBD2 (6 bases). Specimen: CD8+ T cells from PBMCs. The sequence was collected from a human donor with multiple sclerosis. Written as DNA, the CDR3 is TGCAGCGTTGAGGGGGGTTCGAACACCGGGGAGCTGTTTTTT. Its translation is CSVEGGSNTGELFF.